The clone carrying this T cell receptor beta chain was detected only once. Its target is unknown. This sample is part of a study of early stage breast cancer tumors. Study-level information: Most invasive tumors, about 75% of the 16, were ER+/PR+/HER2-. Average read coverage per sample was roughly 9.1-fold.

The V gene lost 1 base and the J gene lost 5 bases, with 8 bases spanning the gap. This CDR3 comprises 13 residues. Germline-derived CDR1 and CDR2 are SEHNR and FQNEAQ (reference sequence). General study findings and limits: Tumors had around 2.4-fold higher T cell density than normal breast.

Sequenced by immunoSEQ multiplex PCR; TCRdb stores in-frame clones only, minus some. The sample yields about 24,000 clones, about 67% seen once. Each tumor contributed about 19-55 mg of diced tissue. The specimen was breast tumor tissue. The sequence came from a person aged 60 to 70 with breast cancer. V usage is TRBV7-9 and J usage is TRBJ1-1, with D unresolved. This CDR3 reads CASSLDTTTEAFF. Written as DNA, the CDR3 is TGTGCCAGCAGCTTAGACACCACAACTGAAGCTTTCTTT.